Here is one TCR beta chain with its context. Its antigen is unidentified. This entry belongs to a study of OX40 agonist ivuxolimab in advanced cancers. Study-level points and caveats: Researchers did not determine the expanded peripheral T cells' antigen specificity.

The repertoire was sequenced with immunoSEQ multiplex PCR; TCRdb's copy has only in-frame clones and lacks some. Of fewer than 65,000 clones listed, around 90% are singletons. CDR1 and CDR2 from the germline V gene are SGHAT and FQNNGV. V was pared by 2 bases and J by 4 bases, with 14 bases between. The CDR3 is 15 amino acids. The material was CD4+ or CD8+ T cells sorted from blood, obtained in a trial of the OX40 agonist ivuxolimab. The receptor comes from an adult with an advanced solid tumor such as melanoma, head and neck, liver or kidney cancer. The rearrangement links TRBV11-2 to TRBJ1-1; D is unclear. The CDR3 reads CASSLQITTGTEAFF. CDR3 DNA sequence: TGTGCCAGCAGCTTACAAATAACCACCGGCACTGAAGCTTTCTTT.